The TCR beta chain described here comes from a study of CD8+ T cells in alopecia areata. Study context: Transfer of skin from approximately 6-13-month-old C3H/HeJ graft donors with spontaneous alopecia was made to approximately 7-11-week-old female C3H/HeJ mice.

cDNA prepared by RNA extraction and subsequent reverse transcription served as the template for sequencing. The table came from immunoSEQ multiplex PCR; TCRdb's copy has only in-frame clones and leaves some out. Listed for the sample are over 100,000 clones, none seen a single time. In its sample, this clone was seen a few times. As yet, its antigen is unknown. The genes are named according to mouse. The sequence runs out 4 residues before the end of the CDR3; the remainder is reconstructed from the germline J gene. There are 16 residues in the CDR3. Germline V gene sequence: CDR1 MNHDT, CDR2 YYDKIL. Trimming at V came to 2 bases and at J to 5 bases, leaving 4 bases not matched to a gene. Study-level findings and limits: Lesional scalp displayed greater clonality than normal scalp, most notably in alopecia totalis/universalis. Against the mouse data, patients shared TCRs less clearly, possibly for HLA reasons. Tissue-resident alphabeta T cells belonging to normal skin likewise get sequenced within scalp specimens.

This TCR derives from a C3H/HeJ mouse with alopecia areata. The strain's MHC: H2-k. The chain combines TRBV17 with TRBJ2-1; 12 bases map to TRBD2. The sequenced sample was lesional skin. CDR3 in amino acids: CASSRFGDWGDAEQFF. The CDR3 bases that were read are TGTGCTAGCAGTAGATTTGGGGACTGGGGGGATGCT.